The rows below give T cell receptor beta chains drawn from one sample of a study of early T cells in non-severe SARS-CoV-2 infection. MiXCR, run by TCRdb on the 5' RACE reads, gives a single entry per CDR3 protein. Of tens of thousands of distinct CDR3 sequences in the sample, about 12% were seen once. Sequencing used whole blood. These receptors came from an adult who was a healthcare worker with PCR-confirmed SARS-CoV-2 infection or an uninfected control (not recorded which). The CDR3 runs from the conserved cysteine through the conserved F or W. The D gene is left open where the match is weak. Size values are once, few and many counts, or a class for expanded clones, and some rows have none.

V gene	clone size	D gene	J gene	CDR3 DNA	CDR3 protein
TRBV6-5	few	TRBD1	TRBJ1-2	TGTGCCAGCAGTTACTCAGGACAGGGACCCTATGGCTACACTTTC	CASSYSGQGPYGYTF
TRBV10-2	few	NA	TRBJ2-7	TGCGCCAGCAGCGATAGACAGTCCTCCTACGAGCAGTACTTC	CASSDRQSSYEQYF
TRBV6-5	many	NA	TRBJ2-7	TGTGCCAGCAGCCACCTACCGGAAAGCTCCGGCTACGAGCAGTACTTC	CASSHLPESSGYEQYF
TRBV29-1	few	TRBD1	TRBJ2-1	TGCAGCGTTGCAGAGGGGACAGCCTACAATGAGCAGTTCTTC	CSVAEGTAYNEQFF
TRBV9	many	NA	TRBJ1-1	TGTGCCAGCAGCGTCGAAGCGAACACTGAAGCTTTCTTT	CASSVEANTEAFF
TRBV5-6	NA	TRBD2	TRBJ2-1	TGTGCCAGCAGCTACGGACTAGCGGGGGGGAATGAGCAGTTCTTC	CASSYGLAGGNEQFF
TRBV5-4	few	NA	TRBJ2-3	TGTGCCAGCAGCTACAACAAGGTCACGCAGTATTTT	CASSYNKVTQYF
TRBV12-3/TRBV12-4	few	NA	TRBJ1-2	TGTGCCAGCAGTTGGCAGACCTATGGCTACACCTTC	CASSWQTYGYTF
TRBV7-6	many	NA	TRBJ2-5	TGTGCCAGCAGCTTTGGGCAGGGGTTCCAAGAGACCCAGTACTTC	CASSFGQGFQETQYF
TRBV30	many	NA	TRBJ1-5	TGTGCCTGGAGTGTCGGGGGGGCGGGCAATCAGCCCCAGCATTTT	CAWSVGGAGNQPQHF
TRBV9	once	NA	TRBJ2-2	TGTGCCAGCAGCGTAGCCAACAGTTACACCGGGGAGCTGTTTTTT	CASSVANSYTGELFF
TRBV2	many	NA	TRBJ2-7	TGTGCCAGCAGCGCGGGGATCTACTACGAGCAGTACTTC	CASSAGIYYEQYF
TRBV12-3/TRBV12-4	many	TRBD2	TRBJ2-7	TGTGCCAGCAGTTCCCCATGGACTAGCGGGAGCTACGAGCAGTACTTC	CASSSPWTSGSYEQYF
TRBV6-2/TRBV6-3	NA	NA	TRBJ2-7	TGTGCCAGCAGTTGGCCCGGGACTTTCTACGAGCAGTACTTC	CASSWPGTFYEQYF
TRBV7-9	few	NA	TRBJ1-2	TGTGCCAGCAGCCCTGGACCGTTTAACTATGGCTACACCTTC	CASSPGPFNYGYTF
TRBV2	many	NA	TRBJ2-3	TGTGCCAGCAGTGATAAGCAGGATCCCACAGATACGCAGTATTTT	CASSDKQDPTDTQYF
TRBV3-1	few	TRBD2	TRBJ2-3	TGTGCCAGCAGTCCTAACCCCGCTAGCGGGGGGGGCACAGATACGCAGTATTTT	CASSPNPASGGGTDTQYF
TRBV11-2	many	NA	TRBJ2-1	TGTGCCAGCAGCTCGCAGGTGGGACTCCCGACCTCTGAGCAGTTCTTC	CASSSQVGLPTSEQFF
TRBV7-2	NA	NA	TRBJ1-2	TGTGCCAGCAGCCCAAGGACCAGCTACACCTTC	CASSPRTSYTF
TRBV7-9	few	NA	TRBJ2-5	TGTGCCAGCAGCCGGGTCCAAGAGACCCAGTACTTC	CASSRVQETQYF
TRBV12-5	few	NA	TRBJ2-7	TGTGCTAGTGGTCCCGACTCCTACGAGCAGTACTTC	CASGPDSYEQYF
TRBV6-2/TRBV6-3	many	TRBD2	TRBJ2-7	TGTGCCAGCAGTTCCCCTCGGGGGAGGGACTTCGAGCAGTACTTC	CASSSPRGRDFEQYF
TRBV7-9	NA	NA	TRBJ2-1	TGTGCCAGCAGCTTTCTAGGGATCGAGCAGTTCTTC	CASSFLGIEQFF
TRBV28	NA	NA	TRBJ2-1	TGTGCCAGCAGTTTCCCCGACTCCAAGGGCTATGAGCAGTTCTTC	CASSFPDSKGYEQFF
TRBV7-3	NA	NA	TRBJ1-4	TGTGCCAGCAGCCCCACCGGATTGCCTAATGAAAAACTGTTTTTT	CASSPTGLPNEKLFF
TRBV5-1	many	NA	TRBJ2-5	TGCGCCAGCAGCCTCCGAGGGGGGATAAAGACCCAGTACTTC	CASSLRGGIKTQYF
TRBV24-1	NA	NA	TRBJ1-5	TGTGCCACCAGTGACGGGGTCTTCCAGCCCCAGCATTTT	CATSDGVFQPQHF
TRBV10-3	many	TRBD1	TRBJ1-5	TGTGCCATCAGCTCACAGGGGGAGCAGCCCCAGCATTTT	CAISSQGEQPQHF
TRBV11-3	many	TRBD1	TRBJ1-3	TGTGCCAGCAGGCGCTCCGGGACAGGGGCCGGAAACACCATATATTTT	CASRRSGTGAGNTIYF
TRBV6-1	NA	TRBD2	TRBJ2-7	TGTGCCAGCAGTGGTTCGGCTAGCGGGAGAATAAAGGATTACTACGAGCAGTACTTC	CASSGSASGRIKDYYEQYF
TRBV11-2	many	TRBD2	TRBJ2-3	TGTGCCAGCAGCCAGGTGCGGTCACGGGGCGGGAGAAACGCGCATACGCAGTATTTT	CASSQVRSRGGRNAHTQYF
TRBV5-5	NA	NA	TRBJ2-2	TGTGCCAGCAGTCGAATAACCGGGACCGGGACCACCGGGGAGCTGTTTTTT	CASSRITGTGTTGELFF
TRBV20-1	many	NA	TRBJ2-7	TGCAGTGCGAGGGACAATTCCTACGAGCAGTACTTC	CSARDNSYEQYF
TRBV6-6	many	TRBD1	TRBJ2-7	TGTGCCAGCAGTTACGGACAGGGCCCCTCCTACGAGCAGTACTTC	CASSYGQGPSYEQYF
TRBV27	many	NA	TRBJ1-1	TGTGCCAGCAGTTCGGGGAGGACGATAATGAACACTGAAGCTTTCTTT	CASSSGRTIMNTEAFF
TRBV13	many	NA	TRBJ1-2	TGTGCCAGCAGCTTAGGGGGGACCTATGGCTACACCTTC	CASSLGGTYGYTF
TRBV28	few	NA	TRBJ2-7	TGTGCCAGCAGTTGGGTTAGCGTCTCCTACGAGCAGTACTTC	CASSWVSVSYEQYF
TRBV14	NA	NA	TRBJ2-5	TGTGCCAGCAGCCAAATCTCTGCCCAAGAGACCCAGTACTTC	CASSQISAQETQYF
TRBV5-5	few	NA	TRBJ1-1	TGTGCCAGCAGCTTGGAGGTCGCGGCTGCCTTCGTCCTCTTT	CASSLEVAAAFVLF
TRBV5-1	NA	TRBD2	TRBJ2-1	TGCGCCAGCAGCCGAGGACTAGCGGGAGTCTATGAGCAGTTCTTC	CASSRGLAGVYEQFF
TRBV10-3	few	NA	TRBJ2-1	TGTGCCATCAGTGAGTCAGCTTCGGGATATGAGCAGTTCTTC	CAISESASGYEQFF
TRBV5-1	few	NA	TRBJ2-3	TGCGCCAGCAGCGTGCAACCAGGGGGGATTGGGACAGATACGCAGTATTTT	CASSVQPGGIGTDTQYF
TRBV20-1	NA	TRBD1	TRBJ2-7	TGCAGTGCTAGACCTGCGGGACAGGGCTACGAGCAGTACTTC	CSARPAGQGYEQYF
TRBV7-2	NA	TRBD1	TRBJ1-1	TGTGCCAGCAGCCCCCAGGGGGCGATGGTTCGGGCTTTCTTT	CASSPQGAMVRAFF
TRBV5-6	many	NA	TRBJ1-5	TGTGCCAGCAGCTTGGCCAAATCTAAGCCCCAGCATTTT	CASSLAKSKPQHF
TRBV5-1	few	NA	TRBJ2-3	TGCGCCAGCAGCTCGCTAATTACCACAGATACGCAGTATTTT	CASSSLITTDTQYF
TRBV30	few	TRBD2	TRBJ2-1	TGTGCCTGGAGAGAACGGGCGGGAGGGCCCGGTGAGCAGTTCTTC	CAWRERAGGPGEQFF
TRBV11-2	many	NA	TRBJ2-5	TGTGCCAGCAGCTTAGTAGCAGGGGCCTTCGGGGAGACCCAGTACTTC	CASSLVAGAFGETQYF